Shown below are 7 T cell receptor beta chains from a single sample sequenced in a study of T cell changes during pregnancy in multiple sclerosis (dated by TCRdb to the late 2010s). Library creation used the immunoSEQ multiplex PCR assay. TCRdb took over this immuneACCESS table, retaining in-frame rearrangements with V and J assigned. Such tables are incomplete; in checked studies, under half of the missing clones stem from an unresolved V gene, and the remainder is unexplained. In this sample the table shows 35,000 to 50,000 clones, 85% to 90% of which occur a single time. The leading ten clones occupy approximately 5% of the sample. This material consisted of peripheral blood, taken in the second trimester of pregnancy. All receptors derive from a female donor in good health, enrolled as a control in a pregnancy study.

This chain connects TRBV11-2 to TRBJ2-1; TRBD1 agrees at 7 bases. This CDR3 has 17 residues. Looked up from germline, CDR1 is SGHAT and CDR2 is FQNNGV. The J segment lost 0 bases and the V segment lost 3 bases, leaving 8 bases of the junction unmatched. The CDR3, as DNA: TGTGCCAGCAGCTTTATCGAGGGACAGAGCTCCTACAATGAGCAGTTCTTC. Protein sequence: CASSFIEGQSSYNEQFF.

This sequence joins TRBV4-1 and TRBJ2-1, with 7 bases fitting TRBD2. CDR3 length: 16 residues. The J segment lost 4 bases and the V segment lost 0 bases, leaving 6 bases of the junction unmatched. The germline V gene has CDR1 MGHRA and CDR2 YSYEKL. CDR3 DNA: TGCGCCAGCAGCCAAGACTCCAGCGGGGTATACAATGAGCAGTTCTTC. This translates into CASSQDSSGVYNEQFF.

The chain recombines TRBV6-5 with TRBJ2-7, with TRBD2 as a possible D gene (5 bases). The ends were cut back, 7 bases at V and 2 bases at J, with 12 bases in the middle. Per germline, CDR1 MNHEY and CDR2 SVGAGI. The CDR3 is 13 residues long. For the CDR3, the DNA is TGTGCCAGCAAGGGCGGGCGCCCCTACGAGCAGTACTTC. It codes for CASKGGRPYEQYF.

This clone showed up just a few times. The CDR3, as DNA: TGTGCCAGCAGCTTGTCCTTTACAGGGATAACTGAAGCTTTCTTT. This translates into CASSLSFTGITEAFF. This rearrangement joins TRBV5-6 to TRBJ1-1; D might be TRBD1 (6 bases). Germline V gene sequence: CDR1 SGHDT, CDR2 YYEEEE. CDR3 size: 15 residues. V was shortened by 1 base and J by 5 bases, with 15 bases between the two germline ends.

This sequence joins TRBV10-3 and TRBJ2-2; 8 bases are shared with TRBD2. Germline lookup yields CDR1 ENHRY and CDR2 SYGVKD. This CDR3 is built from 15 residues. V was pared by 11 bases and J by 0 bases, with 8 bases of the junction left unmatched. CDR3 nucleotide sequence: TGTGCCTCCAGGACTAGCAGCACGAACACCGGGGAGCTGTTTTTT. This sequence encodes CASRTSSTNTGELFF.

The chain couples TRBV25-1 to TRBJ2-1, with 9 bases identical to TRBD1. Germline loops: CDR1 MGHDK, CDR2 SYGVNS. This CDR3 is 13 amino acids long. The junction had 7 bases not matched to a gene; V was cut back by 10 bases and J by 6 bases. CDR3 coding DNA: TGTGCCACCGCGACAGGGGGGTCCAATGAGCAGTTCTTC. It encodes CATATGGSNEQFF. Based on the CDR3 plus reference TRBV25-1 and TRBJ2-1, the full variable domain is EADIYQTPRYLVIGTGKKITLECSQTMGHDKMYWYQQDPGMELHLIHYSYGVNSTEKGDLSSESTVSRIRTEHFPLTLESARPSHTSQYLCATATGGSNEQFFGPGTRLTVL.

The chain combines TRBV5-5 with TRBJ2-7, with TRBD2 matching 7 bases. This CDR3 is 15 amino acids long. The V gene end was trimmed by 4 bases and the J gene end by 2 bases; junction bases not matched to a gene: 9. Germline assignment: CDR1 SGHKS and CDR2 YYEKEE (reference sequence). The CDR3, as DNA: TGTGCCAGCAGCGGGGAGGGCCTGGCCCCCTACGAGCAGTACTTC. This translates into CASSGEGLAPYEQYF.